Each of the 17 T cell receptor beta chains below was sequenced from the same sample in a study of blood T cell repertoires in COVID-19. Repertoires were generated with immunoSEQ multiplex PCR, while TCRdb's copy carries only in-frame clones and drops some. The table has 110,000 to 150,000 clones, around 82% seen once. The specimen was peripheral blood. These receptors were obtained from a human donor in a cohort sampled during active COVID-19.

This clone was recorded only once. This chain links TRBV7-2 with TRBJ2-1; D might be TRBD2 (6 bases). CDR1 is SGHTA and CDR2 is FQGNSA in the germline V gene. CDR3 length: 12 amino acids. V lost 6 bases and J lost 9, with 12 bases in between. The DNA for the CDR3 is TGTGCCAGCAGTGGGGGGTGGGCTGAGCAGTTCTTC. Its protein is CASSGGWAEQFF.

The V and J genes are TRBV5-6 and TRBJ2-7, with 8 bases aligning to TRBD2. In germline, CDR1 is SGHDT, CDR2 YYEEEE. The CDR3 has 14 residues. The ends lost 4 bases at V and 3 bases at J; junction bases unmatched: 6. This CDR3 is CASSPVSGDYEQYF. The CDR3 bases are TGTGCCAGCAGCCCCGTTAGCGGGGACTACGAGCAGTACTTC.

This clone was found a few times. The chain couples TRBV19 to TRBJ1-5; TRBD1 aligns across 9 bases. Unmatched junction bases numbered 10, after V lost 7 bases and J lost 0 bases. The CDR3 has 17 residues. Per the germline V gene, CDR1 is LNHDA and CDR2 is SQIVND (reference sequence). This CDR3 reads CASTPRQGGTSNQPQHF. CDR3 nucleotides: TGTGCCAGTACCCCAAGACAGGGGGGGACTAGCAATCAGCCCCAGCATTTT.

This clone was seen just once. V and J are TRBV5-6 and TRBJ2-6; no clear D. Deletions cut 2 bases from V and 1 base from J, with 13 bases between. Looked up from germline, CDR1 is SGHDT and CDR2 is YYEEEE. The CDR3 extends over 17 amino acids. CDR3 sequence (DNA): TGTGCCAGCAGCTTACCTTTTCGGCGGTCTGGGGCCAACGTCCTGACTTTC. It translates to CASSLPFRRSGANVLTF.

The chain carries TRBV7-2 and TRBJ2-5; D is possibly TRBD1 (5 bases). The V end lost 1 base, the J end lost 5 bases, and 11 bases lay between the germline ends. Germline-derived CDR1 and CDR2 are SGHTA and FQGNSA. The CDR3 has 14 residues. This CDR3 is CASSLEYRRETQYF. For the CDR3, the DNA is TGTGCCAGCAGCTTAGAGTACAGGCGGGAGACCCAGTACTTC.

The genes are TRBV5-8 and TRBJ1-3, with 7 bases fitting TRBD1. The junction had 8 bases not matched to a gene; V was cut back by 0 bases and J by 2 bases. Germline assignment: CDR1 SGHTS and CDR2 YDEGEE. The CDR3 sequence is 17 residues long. The CDR3: CASSLGGTAWAGNTIYF. The CDR3 coding sequence is TGTGCCAGCAGCTTGGGTGGGACAGCCTGGGCTGGAAACACCATATATTTT.

This chain uses TRBV20-1 with TRBJ2-1; 7 nucleotides align to TRBD2. The CDR3 is 11 amino acids. The V segment lost 2 bases and the J segment 9 bases; nucleotides outside the gene matches: 1. Germline V gene sequence: CDR1 DFQATT, CDR2 SNEGSKA (reference sequence). The CDR3 DNA follows: TGCAGTGCTAGATTAGCGGGTGAGCAGTTCTTC. Residues: CSARLAGEQFF.

This clone was detected a few times. V and J are TRBV7-3 and TRBJ1-1; D gene unclear. CDR1 and CDR2 (germline): SGHTA, FQGTGA. CDR3 length equals 14 residues. Trimming took off 4 bases at V and 4 bases at J, with 13 bases between the two ends. DNA of the CDR3: TGTGCCAGCAGCTCGCAATCAGGAGGCACTGAAGCTTTCTTT. Translated: CASSSQSGGTEAFF.

As concerns this clone: The same CDR3 is also encoded by other DNA sequences in this sample. This sequence joins TRBV3-1 (or the pseudogene TRBV3-2) and TRBJ2-2, with TRBD1 as a possible D gene (5 bases). CDR1 is LGHDT and CDR2 is YNNKEL in the germline V gene (reference sequence). V was pared by 4 bases and J by 5 bases, with 8 bases between. The CDR3 consists of 13 residues. The CDR3 coding sequence is TGTGCCAGCAGCCCGACAGTTACCGGGGAGCTGTTTTTT. Protein: CASSPTVTGELFF.

The J gene is TRBJ1-5, the V gene TRBV6-5; 7 bases map to TRBD1. Trimming cost V 7 bases and J 6 bases; bases outside gene matches: 6. Germline V gives CDR1 MNHEY, CDR2 SVGAGI. The CDR3 contains 13 residues. The CDR3: CASIQTGFQPQHF. CDR3 nucleotide sequence: TGTGCCAGCATCCAGACAGGGTTTCAGCCCCAGCATTTT.

This clone was detected only once. A junction end diverges from the germline sequence, so it may reflect a read error. V and J are TRBV28 and TRBJ2-2; 7 bases are a match to TRBD1. The germline CDR1 and CDR2 sequences are MDHEN and SYDVKM. This CDR3 contains 14 residues. The CDR3 loop reads CASGFEGAVGELFF. As DNA, the CDR3 is TGTGCCAGCGGTTTCGAGGGGGCGGTGGGGGAGCTGTTTTTT.

This rearrangement joins TRBV6-6 to TRBJ1-5, with D perhaps matching TRBD1 (6 bases). The CDR3 totals 16 residues. V was pared by 5 bases and J by 4 bases, with 18 bases between. Looked up from germline, CDR1 is MNHNY and CDR2 is SVGAGI (reference sequence). In DNA form, the CDR3 reads TGTGCCAGCAGTCGACTAGGACAGTTTGGAAATCAGCCCCAGCATTTT. It translates to CASSRLGQFGNQPQHF.

The rearrangement links TRBV4-1 to TRBJ2-3; 12 nucleotides agree with TRBD2. V dropped 3 bases and J dropped 0; count of bases not matched to a gene: 10. Per germline, CDR1 MGHRA and CDR2 YSYEKL. CDR3 length equals 19 residues. The CDR3 spells CASSHSRLAGEHSTDTQYF. The CDR3 DNA reads as TGCGCCAGCAGCCATTCGAGACTAGCGGGGGAACATAGCACAGATACGCAGTATTTT.

This clone was found once. The genes are TRBV6-1 and TRBJ2-1; D is ambiguous. Looked up from germline, CDR1 is MNHNS and CDR2 is SASEGT. CDR3 length: 15 residues. V was trimmed by 3 bases and J by 0 bases, leaving 9 bases between them. CDR3 sequence: CASSDRWSSYNEQFF. In nucleotides, the CDR3 is TGTGCCAGCAGTGACCGGTGGAGCTCCTACAATGAGCAGTTCTTC.

J is TRBJ2-7 and V is TRBV4-1; 11 bases map to TRBD2. The germline CDR1 and CDR2 sequences are MGHRA and YSYEKL. Losses at the gene ends were 4 bases for V and 1 base for J; bases not matched to a gene: 6. This CDR3 has 16 residues. The CDR3 loop is CASSRRTSGGSYEQYF. CDR3 coding DNA: TGCGCCAGCAGCCGCCGTACTAGCGGGGGTTCCTACGAGCAGTACTTC.

This clone occurred once. The V call is TRBV19, the J call TRBJ1-5; a possible D gene is TRBD1 (5 bases). Trimming pared 2 bases from V and 0 bases from J, leaving 11 bases between. The CDR3 is made up of 16 amino acids. CDR1 LNHDA and CDR2 SQIVND come from the germline V gene (reference sequence). The CDR3 is CASSIQGGSSNQPQHF. The CDR3 DNA follows: TGTGCCAGTAGTATACAGGGCGGTAGTAGCAATCAGCCCCAGCATTTT.

This chain connects TRBV28 to TRBJ2-7; 7 bases align to TRBD1. CDR1 MDHEN and CDR2 SYDVKM come from the germline V gene. CDR3 length: 14 residues. V lost 8 bases, J lost 5 bases, and 12 bases stayed unmatched. CDR3 bases: TGTGCCAGCGAGAGGGACAGAGCCCCTAACGAGCAGTACTTC. Its protein is CASERDRAPNEQYF.